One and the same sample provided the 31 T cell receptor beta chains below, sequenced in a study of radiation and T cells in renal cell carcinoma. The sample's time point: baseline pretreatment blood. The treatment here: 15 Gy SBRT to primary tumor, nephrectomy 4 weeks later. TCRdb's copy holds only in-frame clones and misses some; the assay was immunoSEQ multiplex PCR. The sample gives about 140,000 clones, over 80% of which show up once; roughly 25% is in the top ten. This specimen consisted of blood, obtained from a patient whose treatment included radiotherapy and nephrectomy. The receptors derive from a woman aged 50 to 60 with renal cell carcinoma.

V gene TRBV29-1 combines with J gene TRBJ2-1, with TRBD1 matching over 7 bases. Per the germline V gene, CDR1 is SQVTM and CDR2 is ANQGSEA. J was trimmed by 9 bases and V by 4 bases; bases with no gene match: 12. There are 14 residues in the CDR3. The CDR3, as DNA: TGCAGCGTTGTCGTTTTGAGGGGGCAGCTTGAGCAGTTCTTC. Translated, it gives CSVVVLRGQLEQFF.

Written as DNA, the CDR3 is TGTGCCAGCAGCTTAGCAGTAACATTGAACACCGGGGAGCTGTTTTTT. Protein sequence: CASSLAVTLNTGELFF. The chain recombines TRBV7-8 with TRBJ2-2; D uncertain. This CDR3 region has 16 residues. V gave up 0 bases and J gave up 1 base, with 9 bases separating them. CDR1 is SGHVS and CDR2 is FQNEAQ in the germline V gene.

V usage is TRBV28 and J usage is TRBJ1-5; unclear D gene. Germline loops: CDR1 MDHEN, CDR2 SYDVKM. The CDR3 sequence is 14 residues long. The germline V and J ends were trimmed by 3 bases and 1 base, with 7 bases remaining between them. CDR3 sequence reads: CASSFGGSNQPQHF. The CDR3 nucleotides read TGTGCCAGCAGTTTCGGCGGGAGCAATCAGCCCCAGCATTTT.

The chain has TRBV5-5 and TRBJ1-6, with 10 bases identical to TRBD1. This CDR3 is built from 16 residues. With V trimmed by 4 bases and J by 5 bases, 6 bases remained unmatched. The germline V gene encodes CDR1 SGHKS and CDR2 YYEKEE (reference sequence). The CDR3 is CASSRDRGPHNSPLHF. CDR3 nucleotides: TGTGCCAGCAGCCGCGACAGGGGGCCTCATAATTCACCCCTCCACTTT.

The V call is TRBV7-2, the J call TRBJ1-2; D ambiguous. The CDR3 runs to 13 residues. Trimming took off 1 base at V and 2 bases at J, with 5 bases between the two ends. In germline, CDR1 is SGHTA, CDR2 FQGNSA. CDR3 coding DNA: TGTGCCAGCAGCTTAGGGAGGAACTATGGCTACACCTTC. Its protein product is CASSLGRNYGYTF.

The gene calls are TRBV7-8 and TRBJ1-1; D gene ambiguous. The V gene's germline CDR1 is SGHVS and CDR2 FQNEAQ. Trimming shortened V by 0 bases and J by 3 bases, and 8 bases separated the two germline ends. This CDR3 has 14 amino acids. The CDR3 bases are TGTGCCAGCAGCTTAGCAGGGCTGGACACTGAAGCTTTCTTT. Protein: CASSLAGLDTEAFF.

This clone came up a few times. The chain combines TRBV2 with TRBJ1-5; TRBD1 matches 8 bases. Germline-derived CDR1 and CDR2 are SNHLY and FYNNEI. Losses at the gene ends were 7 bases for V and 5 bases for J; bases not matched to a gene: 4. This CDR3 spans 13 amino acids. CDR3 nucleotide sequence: TGTGCCAGCACCTTGACAGGGGATCAGCCCCAGCATTTT. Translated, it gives CASTLTGDQPQHF.

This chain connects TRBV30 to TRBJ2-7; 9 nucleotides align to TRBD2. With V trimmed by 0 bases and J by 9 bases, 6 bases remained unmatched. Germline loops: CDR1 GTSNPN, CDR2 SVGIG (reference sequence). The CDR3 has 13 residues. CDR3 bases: TGTGCCTGGAGTGTAAGTCTAGCGGGGATGCAGTACTTC. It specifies CAWSVSLAGMQYF. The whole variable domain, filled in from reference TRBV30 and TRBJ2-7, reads SQTIHQWPATLVQPVGSPLSLECTVEGTSNPNLYWYRQAAGRGLQLLFYSVGIGQISSEVPQNLSASRPQDRQFILSSKKLLLSDSGFYLCAWSVSLAGMQYFGPGTRLTVT.

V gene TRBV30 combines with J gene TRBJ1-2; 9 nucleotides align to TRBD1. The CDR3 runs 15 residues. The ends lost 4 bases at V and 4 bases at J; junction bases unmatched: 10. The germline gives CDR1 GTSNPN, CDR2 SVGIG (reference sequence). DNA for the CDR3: TGTGCCTGGACCGTAGGGGGACAGGGCCTCTATGGCTACACCTTC. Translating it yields CAWTVGGQGLYGYTF.

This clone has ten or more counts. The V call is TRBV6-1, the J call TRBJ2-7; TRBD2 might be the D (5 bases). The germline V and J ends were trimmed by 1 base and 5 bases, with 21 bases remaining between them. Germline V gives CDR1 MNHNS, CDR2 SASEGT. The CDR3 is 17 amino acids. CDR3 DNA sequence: TGTGCCAGCAGTGAAGGGCGGGCCATTCGTGGTATCGACGAGCAGTACTTC. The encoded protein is CASSEGRAIRGIDEQYF.

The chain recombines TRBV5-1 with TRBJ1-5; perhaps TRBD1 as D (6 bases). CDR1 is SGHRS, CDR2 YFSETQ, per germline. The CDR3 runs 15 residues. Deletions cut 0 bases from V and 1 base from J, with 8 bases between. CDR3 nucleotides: TGCGCCAGCAGCTTGGACAGGGCGAGCAATCAGCCCCAGCATTTT. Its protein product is CASSLDRASNQPQHF.

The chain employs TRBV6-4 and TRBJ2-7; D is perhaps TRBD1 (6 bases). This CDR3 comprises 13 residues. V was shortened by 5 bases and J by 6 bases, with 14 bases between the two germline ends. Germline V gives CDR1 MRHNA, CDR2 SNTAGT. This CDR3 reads CASSPGHSGEQYF. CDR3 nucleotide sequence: TGTGCCAGCAGTCCGGGACATTCTGGCGAGCAGTACTTC.

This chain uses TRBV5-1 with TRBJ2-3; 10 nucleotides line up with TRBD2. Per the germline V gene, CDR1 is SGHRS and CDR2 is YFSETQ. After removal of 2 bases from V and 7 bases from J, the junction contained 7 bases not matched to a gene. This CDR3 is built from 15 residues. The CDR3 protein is CASSFPQREGNTQYF. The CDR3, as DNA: TGCGCCAGCAGCTTCCCTCAGCGGGAGGGAAATACGCAGTATTTT.

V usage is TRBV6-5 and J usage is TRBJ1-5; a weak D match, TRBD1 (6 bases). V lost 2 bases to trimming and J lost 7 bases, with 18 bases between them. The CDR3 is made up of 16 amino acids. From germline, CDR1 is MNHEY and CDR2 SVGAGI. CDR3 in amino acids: CASSYDGGGRGQPQHF. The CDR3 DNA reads TGTGCCAGCAGTTACGACGGGGGGGGGCGAGGACAGCCCCAGCATTTT.

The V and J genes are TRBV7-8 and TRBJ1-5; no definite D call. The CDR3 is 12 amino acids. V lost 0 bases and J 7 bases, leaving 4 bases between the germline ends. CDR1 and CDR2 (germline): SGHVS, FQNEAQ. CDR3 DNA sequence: TGTGCCAGCAGCTTAGCGGGGCAGCCCCAGCATTTT. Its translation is CASSLAGQPQHF. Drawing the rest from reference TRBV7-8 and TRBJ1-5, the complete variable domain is GAGVSQSPRYKVAKRGQDVALRCDPISGHVSLFWYQQALGQGPEFLTYFQNEAQLDKSGLPSDRFFAERPEGSVSTLKIQRTQQEDSAVYLCASSLAGQPQHFGDGTRLSIL.

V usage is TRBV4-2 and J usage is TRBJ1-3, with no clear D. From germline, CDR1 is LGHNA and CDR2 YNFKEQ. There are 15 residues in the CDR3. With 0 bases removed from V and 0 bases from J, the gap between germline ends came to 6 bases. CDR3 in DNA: TGTGCCAGCAGCCAAGATGCACTCTCTGGAAACACCATATATTTT. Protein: CASSQDALSGNTIYF.

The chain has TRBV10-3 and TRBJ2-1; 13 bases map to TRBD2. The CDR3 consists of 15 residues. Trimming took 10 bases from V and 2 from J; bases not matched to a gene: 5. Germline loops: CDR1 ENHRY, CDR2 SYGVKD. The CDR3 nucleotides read TGTGCCAGCGGACTAGCGGGAGCCCCCTACAATGAGCAGTTCTTC. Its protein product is CASGLAGAPYNEQFF.

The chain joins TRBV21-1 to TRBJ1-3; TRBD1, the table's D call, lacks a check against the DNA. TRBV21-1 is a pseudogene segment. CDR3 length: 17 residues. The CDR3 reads CASRPRLGQVYGNTIYF. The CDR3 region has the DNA TGTGCCAGCAGACCCCGGCTGGGACAAGTTTACGGAAACACCATATATTTT.

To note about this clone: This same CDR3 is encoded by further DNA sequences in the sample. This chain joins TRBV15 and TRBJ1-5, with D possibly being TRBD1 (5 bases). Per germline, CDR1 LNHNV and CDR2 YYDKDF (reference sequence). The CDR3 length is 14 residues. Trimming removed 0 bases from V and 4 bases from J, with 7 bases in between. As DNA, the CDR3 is TGTGCCACCAGCAGAGATAGGGGAAATCAGCCCCAGCATTTT. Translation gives CATSRDRGNQPQHF. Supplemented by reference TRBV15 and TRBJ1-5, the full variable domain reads DAMVIQNPRYQVTQFGKPVTLSCSQTLNHNVMYWYQQKSSQAPKLLFHYYDKDFNNEADTPDNFQSRRPNTSFCFLDIRSPGLGDTAMYLCATSRDRGNQPQHFGDGTRLSIL.

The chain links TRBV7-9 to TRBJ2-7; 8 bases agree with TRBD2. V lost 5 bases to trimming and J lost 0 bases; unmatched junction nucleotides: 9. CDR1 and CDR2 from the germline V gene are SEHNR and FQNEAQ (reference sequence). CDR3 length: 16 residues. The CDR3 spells CASSVSGDPSSYEQYF. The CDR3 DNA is TGTGCCAGCAGCGTTAGCGGGGACCCAAGCTCCTACGAGCAGTACTTC.

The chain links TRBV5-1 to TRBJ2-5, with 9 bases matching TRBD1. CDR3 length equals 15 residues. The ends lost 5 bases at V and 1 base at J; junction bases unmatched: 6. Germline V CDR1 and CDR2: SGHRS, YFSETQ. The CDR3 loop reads CASSQQGAGQETQYF. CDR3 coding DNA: TGCGCCAGCAGTCAACAGGGGGCTGGCCAAGAGACCCAGTACTTC.

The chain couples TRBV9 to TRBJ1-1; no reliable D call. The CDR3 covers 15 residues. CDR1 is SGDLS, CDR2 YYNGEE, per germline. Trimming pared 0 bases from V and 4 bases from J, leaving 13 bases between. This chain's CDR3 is CASSVVPDGSTEAFF. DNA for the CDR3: TGTGCCAGCAGCGTAGTACCAGACGGGAGCACTGAAGCTTTCTTT.

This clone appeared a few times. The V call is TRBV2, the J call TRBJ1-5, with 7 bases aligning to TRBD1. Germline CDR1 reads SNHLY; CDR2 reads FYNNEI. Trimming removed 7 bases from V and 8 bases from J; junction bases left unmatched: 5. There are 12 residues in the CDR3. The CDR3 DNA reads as TGTGCCAGCAAGACAGGGCTGGAGCCCCAGCATTTT. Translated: CASKTGLEPQHF. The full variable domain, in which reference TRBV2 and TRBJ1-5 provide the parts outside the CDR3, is EPEVTQTPSHQVTQMGQEVILRCVPISNHLYFYWYRQILGQKVEFLVSFYNNEISEKSEIFDDQFSVERPDGSNFTLKIRSTKLEDSAMYFCASKTGLEPQHFGDGTRLSIL.

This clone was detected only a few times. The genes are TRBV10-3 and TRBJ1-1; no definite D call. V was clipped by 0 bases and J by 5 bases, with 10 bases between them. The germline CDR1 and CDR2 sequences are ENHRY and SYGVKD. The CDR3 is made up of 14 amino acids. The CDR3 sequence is CAISESTGDTEAFF. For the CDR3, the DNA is TGTGCCATCAGTGAGTCGACCGGGGATACTGAAGCTTTCTTT.

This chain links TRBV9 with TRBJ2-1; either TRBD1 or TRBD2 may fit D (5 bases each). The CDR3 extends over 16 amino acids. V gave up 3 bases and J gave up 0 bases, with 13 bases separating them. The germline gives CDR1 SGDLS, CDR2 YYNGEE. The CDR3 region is CASSGGTASSYNEQFF. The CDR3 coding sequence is TGTGCCAGCAGCGGGGGGACGGCGAGCTCCTACAATGAGCAGTTCTTC.

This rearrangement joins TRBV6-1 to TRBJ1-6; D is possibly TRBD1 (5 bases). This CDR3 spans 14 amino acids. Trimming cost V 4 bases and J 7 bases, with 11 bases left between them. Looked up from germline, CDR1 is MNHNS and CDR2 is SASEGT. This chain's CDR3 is CASSVRDANSPLHF. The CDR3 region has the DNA TGTGCCAGCAGTGTCAGGGACGCGAATTCACCCCTCCACTTT.

The CDR3 loop is CSAREVGGAFF. CDR3 sequence (DNA): TGCAGTGCTAGAGAGGTGGGAGGAGCTTTCTTT. This chain uses TRBV20-1 with TRBJ1-1; the D is unclear. The V end was cut by 0 bases, the J end by 10 bases, with 9 bases between. The CDR3 is 11 residues long. Germline V CDR1 and CDR2: DFQATT, SNEGSKA (reference sequence).

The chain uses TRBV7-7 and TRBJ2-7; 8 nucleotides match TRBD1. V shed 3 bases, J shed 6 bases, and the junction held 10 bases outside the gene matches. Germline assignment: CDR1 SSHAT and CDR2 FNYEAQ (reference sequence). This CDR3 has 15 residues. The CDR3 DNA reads TGTGCCAGCAGCTTGCGGAGCGACAGGGGAGGCGAGCAGTACTTC. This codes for CASSLRSDRGGEQYF.

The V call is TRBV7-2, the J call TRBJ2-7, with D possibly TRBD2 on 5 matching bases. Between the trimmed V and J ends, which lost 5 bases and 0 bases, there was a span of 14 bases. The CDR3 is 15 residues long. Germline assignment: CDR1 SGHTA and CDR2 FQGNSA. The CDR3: CASSQEALSSYEQYF. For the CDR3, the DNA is TGTGCCAGCAGCCAGGAGGCGCTTAGCTCCTACGAGCAGTACTTC.

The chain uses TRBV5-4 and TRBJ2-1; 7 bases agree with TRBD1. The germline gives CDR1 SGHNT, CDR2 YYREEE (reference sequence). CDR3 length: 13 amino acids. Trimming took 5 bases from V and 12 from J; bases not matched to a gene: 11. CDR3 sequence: CASSSTGSGVQFF. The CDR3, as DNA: TGTGCCAGCAGTTCGACAGGGTCGGGTGTGCAGTTCTTC.

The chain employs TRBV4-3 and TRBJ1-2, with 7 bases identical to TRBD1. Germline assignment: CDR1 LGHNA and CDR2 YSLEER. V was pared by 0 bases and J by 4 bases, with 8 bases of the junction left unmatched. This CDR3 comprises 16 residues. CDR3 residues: CASSQDPAGGAYGYTF. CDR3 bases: TGCGCCAGCAGCCAAGATCCGGCAGGGGGGGCCTATGGCTACACCTTC.